This T cell receptor (beta chain) was captured by sequencing in a study of metastatic and nonmetastatic thyroid tumors. TCRdb re-analyzed the PCR reads through MiXCR. The sample holds tens of thousands of clones, around 10% seen once. V was pared by 1 base and J by 10 bases, with 11 bases between. Germline V gives CDR1 MNHNS, CDR2 SASEGT. The CDR3 length is 14 residues. The entire patient cohort was treatment-naive prior to thyroid surgery. The clonotype comes from a male donor with papillary thyroid cancer or a benign thyroid nodule (not recorded which). Some clones in this sample may be carry-over from other donors' samples. V and J are TRBV6-1 and TRBJ1-6; no definite D call. The specimen was blood. For the CDR3, the DNA is TGTGCCAGCAGTGAAGGGACGGGTTCCTCACCCCTCCACTTT. Its translation is CASSEGTGSSPLHF.